The 20 T cell receptor beta chains given below trace back to one sample, sequenced in a study of blood T cell repertoires in COVID-19. Produced via immunoSEQ multiplex PCR; TCRdb's table is partial and in-frame only. This table holds roughly 120,000 clones, over 80% found once. The source material was peripheral blood. These TCRs come from a man aged 25 to 40 with acute or convalescent COVID-19.

The chain's CDR3 is CASSAGTTPYEQYF. The CDR3 bases are TGTGCCAGCAGCGCCGGGACAACACCCTACGAGCAGTACTTC. V gene TRBV5-4 combines with J gene TRBJ2-7; maybe TRBD1 (6 bases). The CDR3 sequence is 14 residues long. Germline CDR1 is SGHNT and CDR2 is YYREEE (reference sequence). The germline V and J ends were trimmed by 4 bases and 2 bases, with 13 bases remaining between them.

The V call is TRBV9, the J call TRBJ2-3; 10 bases line up with TRBD2. The CDR3 has 16 residues. The germline gives CDR1 SGDLS, CDR2 YYNGEE. Germline trimming cut 4 bases from V and 0 bases from J; bases unmatched to any gene: 5. This CDR3 reads CASSLLAGSSTDTQYF. CDR3 sequence (DNA): TGTGCCAGCAGCCTACTAGCGGGGTCTAGCACAGATACGCAGTATTTT.

This clone has more than one count but fewer than ten. The chain uses TRBV6-2 or TRBV6-3 and TRBJ1-6; 8 bases match TRBD1. CDR1 and CDR2 (germline): MNHEY, SVGEGT. This CDR3 contains 14 residues. V trimming: 6 bases; J trimming: 7 bases; junction bases outside the gene matches: 5. The CDR3 loop reads CASSQGQENSPLHF. In nucleotides, the CDR3 is TGTGCCAGCAGCCAGGGACAGGAAAATTCACCCCTCCACTTT.

The chain has TRBV7-9 and TRBJ2-2; 8 bases are shared with TRBD2. The V gene end was trimmed by 2 bases and the J gene end by 4 bases; junction bases not matched to a gene: 6. The CDR3 has 16 amino acids. CDR1 and CDR2 from the germline V gene are SEHNR and FQNEAQ (reference sequence). Written as DNA, the CDR3 is TGTGCCAGCAGCTTACCGGGAGGGCCAGGCACCGGGGAGCTGTTTTTT. This codes for CASSLPGGPGTGELFF.

The chain has TRBV6-5 and TRBJ1-5; weak D call: TRBD1 (5 bases). Trimming took off 0 bases at V and 6 bases at J, with 15 bases between the two ends. This CDR3 contains 16 residues. Germline-derived CDR1 and CDR2 are MNHEY and SVGAGI. The CDR3 is CASSYSSFGASQPQHF. CDR3 nucleotide sequence: TGTGCCAGCAGTTACTCGTCTTTTGGGGCCAGTCAGCCCCAGCATTTT.

In its sample, this clone was seen a few times. The gene calls are TRBV5-6 and TRBJ1-2; the match to TRBD1 covers 8 bases. CDR1 and CDR2 (germline): SGHDT, YYEEEE. The CDR3 sequence is 14 residues long. V gave up 0 bases and J gave up 7 bases; unmatched junction bases: 5. CDR3 region: CASSLGQGRRGYTF. The DNA for the CDR3 is TGTGCCAGCAGCTTGGGACAGGGGCGGCGTGGCTACACCTTC.

This rearrangement joins TRBV7-9 to TRBJ2-7; 12 bases map to TRBD1. The CDR3 is made up of 14 amino acids. J was trimmed by 7 bases and V by 8 bases; bases with no gene match: 9. CDR1 is SEHNR, CDR2 FQNEAQ, per germline (reference sequence). The CDR3 DNA is TGTGCCAGCCAACCGGGACAGGGGGCTTGGGAGCAGTACTTC. Translating it yields CASQPGQGAWEQYF.

The chain employs TRBV5-8 and TRBJ1-6; 9 bases fit TRBD1. V gave up 2 bases and J gave up 9 bases; unmatched junction bases: 3. Germline V gene sequence: CDR1 SGHTS, CDR2 YDEGEE. The CDR3 consists of 14 residues. The DNA of the CDR3 is TGTGCCAGCAGCTTAGTGGGACAGGGTTCACCCCTCCACTTT. Its protein is CASSLVGQGSPLHF. The whole variable domain, filled in from reference TRBV5-8 and TRBJ1-6, reads EAGVTQSPTHLIKTRGQQATLRCSPISGHTSVYWYQQALGLGLQFLLWYDEGEERNRGNFPPRFSGRQFPNYSSELNVNALELEDSALYLCASSLVGQGSPLHFGNGTRLTVT.

The rearrangement uses TRBV2 and TRBJ1-2; 8 bases map to TRBD1. The length of the CDR3 is 16 residues. V gave up 3 bases and J gave up 0 bases; unmatched junction bases: 6. Germline loops: CDR1 SNHLY, CDR2 FYNNEI. The CDR3 nucleotides are TGTGCCAGCAGTGATTGGACAGGGAATTCTAACTATGGCTACACCTTC. Protein sequence: CASSDWTGNSNYGYTF. The entire variable domain, with the rest obtained from reference TRBV2 and TRBJ1-2, is as follows: EPEVTQTPSHQVTQMGQEVILRCVPISNHLYFYWYRQILGQKVEFLVSFYNNEISEKSEIFDDQFSVERPDGSNFTLKIRSTKLEDSAMYFCASSDWTGNSNYGYTFGSGTRLTVV.

The genes are TRBV29-1 and TRBJ2-3, with 7 bases lining up with TRBD2. Germline V lookup: CDR1 SQVTM, CDR2 ANQGSEA. After removal of 7 bases from V and 4 bases from J, the junction contained 11 bases not matched to a gene. The CDR3 covers 14 residues. Here the CDR3 DNA reads TGCAGCGCCACTGGCGGGGGTGGGGCAGATACGCAGTATTTT. As protein: CSATGGGGADTQYF.

The V and J genes are TRBV7-9 and TRBJ2-3; 7 bases agree with TRBD1. The CDR3 contains 15 residues. Per germline, CDR1 SEHNR and CDR2 FQNEAQ (reference sequence). The V gene end was trimmed by 1 base and the J gene end by 2 bases; junction bases not matched to a gene: 3. CDR3 DNA sequence: TGTGCCAGCAGCTTAGTCCAGGGGGACACAGATACGCAGTATTTT. Translated, it gives CASSLVQGDTDTQYF.

This clone has a handful of counts. The J gene is TRBJ2-1, the V gene TRBV7-3, with TRBD2 matching 10 bases. There are 15 residues in the CDR3. V shed 1 base, J shed 5 bases, and the junction held 2 bases outside the gene matches. Germline V CDR1 and CDR2: SGHTA, FQGTGA. The CDR3 reads CASSLILAGHNEQFF. Here the CDR3 DNA reads TGTGCCAGCAGCTTAATACTAGCGGGACACAATGAGCAGTTCTTC.

The chain links TRBV4-2 to TRBJ2-6; D ambiguous. This CDR3 contains 15 residues. The germline V and J ends were trimmed by 0 bases and 0 bases, with 3 bases remaining between them. Germline V gene data show CDR1 as LGHNA and CDR2 as YNFKEQ. The CDR3 region has the DNA TGTGCCAGCAGCCAAGACATCTCTGGGGCCAACGTCCTGACTTTC. It encodes CASSQDISGANVLTF.

V gene TRBV10-3 combines with J gene TRBJ2-1; TRBD2 agrees at 10 bases. V trimming: 3 bases; J trimming: 2 bases; junction bases outside the gene matches: 1. Germline V gene sequence: CDR1 ENHRY, CDR2 SYGVKD. The CDR3 is 15 amino acids. The CDR3 nucleotides are TGTGCCATCAGTGAAAGCGGGGGGGCCTACAATGAGCAGTTCTTC. Amino acid sequence: CAISESGGAYNEQFF.

This chain uses TRBV5-1 with TRBJ2-1; TRBD1 aligns across 7 bases. Germline-derived CDR1 and CDR2 are SGHRS and YFSETQ. J lost 6 bases, V lost 0 bases, and 9 bases had no gene match. The CDR3 consists of 16 residues. CDR3 region: CASSLETGVMGNEQFF. CDR3 sequence (DNA): TGCGCCAGCAGCTTGGAAACAGGGGTTATGGGCAATGAGCAGTTCTTC.

The chain combines TRBV4-3 with TRBJ2-1; weak D call: TRBD1 (5 bases). Trimming pared 0 bases from V and 8 bases from J, leaving 14 bases between. CDR3 length: 15 residues. Germline V gene sequence: CDR1 LGHNA, CDR2 YSLEER. The CDR3 DNA sequence: TGCGCCAGCAGCCAAGAGAGTCAGGGTGGCCATGAGCAGTTCTTC. It encodes CASSQESQGGHEQFF.

This clone was counted between two and nine times. Other DNA sequences of this sample code for an identical CDR3. The chain employs TRBV12-3 or TRBV12-4 and TRBJ2-2; no clear D gene. The CDR3 totals 11 residues. The V end was cut by 6 bases, the J end by 8 bases, with 7 bases between. The CDR3 reads CASSFGGELFF. CDR3 bases: TGTGCCAGCAGCTTCGGTGGGGAGCTGTTTTTT.

As DNA, the CDR3 is TGTGCCAGCAGCAACCCCGAGGGCACAGGGACCTACACTGAAGCTTTCTTT. It encodes CASSNPEGTGTYTEAFF. The genes are TRBV6-2 or TRBV6-3 and TRBJ1-1; the D gene is possibly TRBD1 (6 bases). The CDR3 runs to 17 residues. Trimming removed 6 bases at V and 3 bases at J, with 23 bases between. CDR1 MNHEY and CDR2 SVGEGT come from the germline V gene.

Only one count was recorded for this clone. The genes are TRBV6-1 and TRBJ1-1; D perhaps matches TRBD1 (6 bases). This CDR3 contains 15 residues. CDR1 is MNHNS and CDR2 is SASEGT in the germline V gene. Trimming shortened V by 0 bases and J by 1 base, and 9 bases separated the two germline ends. The CDR3 bases are TGTGCCAGCAGTGAAGCGGACAGACAGAACACTGAAGCTTTCTTT. Translating gives CASSEADRQNTEAFF.

The chain employs TRBV3-1 (or the pseudogene TRBV3-2) and TRBJ1-4; D ambiguous. This CDR3 is 14 amino acids long. The ends were cut back, 2 bases at V and 7 bases at J, with 11 bases in the middle. Germline CDR1 reads LGHDT; CDR2 reads YNNKEL (reference sequence). CDR3 region: CASSQPGRGEKLFF. The CDR3 nucleotides read TGTGCCAGCAGCCAACCTGGACGGGGTGAAAAACTGTTTTTT.